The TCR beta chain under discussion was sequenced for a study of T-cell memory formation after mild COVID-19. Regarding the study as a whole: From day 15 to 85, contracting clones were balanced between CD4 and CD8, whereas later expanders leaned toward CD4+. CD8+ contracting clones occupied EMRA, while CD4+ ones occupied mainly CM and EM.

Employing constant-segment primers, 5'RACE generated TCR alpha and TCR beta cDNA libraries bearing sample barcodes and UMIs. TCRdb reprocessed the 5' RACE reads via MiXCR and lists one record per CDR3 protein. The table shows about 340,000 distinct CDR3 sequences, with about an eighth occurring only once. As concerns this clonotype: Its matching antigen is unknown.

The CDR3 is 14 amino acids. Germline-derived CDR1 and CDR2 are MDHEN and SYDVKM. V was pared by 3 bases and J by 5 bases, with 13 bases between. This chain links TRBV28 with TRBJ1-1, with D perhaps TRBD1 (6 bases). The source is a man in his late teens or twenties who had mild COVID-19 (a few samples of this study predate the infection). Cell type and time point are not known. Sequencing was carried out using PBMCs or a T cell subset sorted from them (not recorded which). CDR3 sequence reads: CASSLGGGRTEAFF. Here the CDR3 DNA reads TGTGCCAGCAGTTTGGGAGGGGGGAGGACTGAAGCTTTCTTT. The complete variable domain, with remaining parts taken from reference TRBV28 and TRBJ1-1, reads DVKVTQSSRYLVKRTGEKVFLECVQDMDHENMFWYRQDPGLGLRLIYFSYDVKMKEKGDIPEGYSVSREKKERFSLILESASTNQTSMYLCASSLGGGRTEAFFGQGTRLTVV.